This T cell receptor beta chain was captured in a study of T-cell memory formation after mild COVID-19. Via MiXCR, TCRdb re-called the 5' RACE reads, giving one row per CDR3 protein. There are more than 250,000 distinct CDR3 sequences in the sample; roughly 18% occur only once, and 20% to 25% lies in the top ten. The table lists this clonotype with a few counts. The CDR3 runs 12 residues. From germline, CDR1 is SGHTA and CDR2 FQGNSA. V lost 5 bases and J lost 6, with 10 bases in between. The clonotype originates from a young man who had mild COVID-19 (a few samples of this study predate the infection). Cell type and time point are not known. The rearrangement uses TRBV7-2 and TRBJ2-5; possible D gene TRBD2, 5 bases. The material sequenced was PBMCs or a T cell subset sorted from them (not recorded which). The CDR3: CASSPPGKTQYF. The CDR3 nucleotides read TGTGCCAGCAGCCCCCCGGGAAAGACCCAGTACTTC.